The 9 T cell receptor beta chains in this list originate from one sample, sequenced in a study of blood T cell repertoires in COVID-19. Sequenced by immunoSEQ multiplex PCR; TCRdb stores in-frame clones only, minus some. The sample lists approximately 41,000 clones; about 89% were seen once. Specimen: peripheral blood. The receptors derive from a middle-aged man with active COVID-19.

The gene calls are TRBV6-2 or TRBV6-3 and TRBJ2-7; D remains ambiguous. Germline values: CDR1 MNHEY, CDR2 SVGEGT. The V and J ends lost 2 bases and 3 bases respectively, with 5 bases between them. The CDR3 has 12 residues. CDR3 residues: CASSYGHYEQYF. The CDR3 DNA follows: TGTGCCAGCAGTTACGGGCACTACGAGCAGTACTTC.

This clone was detected only once. J is TRBJ2-7 and V is TRBV24-1; TRBD2 agrees at 11 bases. V lost 4 bases and J lost 4; bases outside the gene matches: 14. The CDR3 runs to 18 residues. The germline V gene encodes CDR1 KGHDR and CDR2 SFDVKD. In nucleotides, the CDR3 is TGTGCCACCAGTGACTCGGCTATAACCGGGACTAGCGGATACGAGCAGTACTTC. This encodes CATSDSAITGTSGYEQYF.

The rearrangement links TRBV10-3 to TRBJ2-7; possible D gene TRBD1, 5 bases. Trimming cost V 2 bases and J 4 bases, with 6 bases left between them. The CDR3 is made up of 12 amino acids. From germline, CDR1 is ENHRY and CDR2 SYGVKD. CDR3 residues: CAISERGYEQYF. The CDR3 nucleotides read TGTGCCATCAGTGAGAGGGGATACGAGCAGTACTTC.

In its sample, this clone was seen once. The CDR3 DNA is TGTGCCAGCAGCCCTCCCCGGACTAGGACCGGGGAGCTGTTTTTT. Its translation: CASSPPRTRTGELFF. This chain uses TRBV13 with TRBJ2-2; TRBD2 aligns across 7 bases. The V segment lost 5 bases and the J segment 5 bases; nucleotides outside the gene matches: 8. The germline V gene encodes CDR1 PRHDT and CDR2 FYEKMQ (reference sequence). This CDR3 has 15 amino acids.

This rearrangement joins TRBV2 to TRBJ2-5; 9 bases agree with TRBD1. The CDR3 spans 13 residues. J was trimmed by 1 base and V by 9 bases; bases with no gene match: 3. Germline CDR1 SNHLY, CDR2 FYNNEI. The CDR3 sequence: CASGTGPQETQYF. The CDR3 DNA reads as TGTGCCAGTGGGACAGGGCCCCAAGAGACCCAGTACTTC.

The rearrangement uses TRBV25-1 and TRBJ1-2; 8 bases map to TRBD1. This CDR3 has 15 residues. From germline, CDR1 is MGHDK and CDR2 SYGVNS. V shed 3 bases and J 5 bases; nucleotides not matched to a gene: 8. The CDR3 DNA is TGTGCCAGCAGTGACCCCGCAGGGGGCAGATATGGCTACACCTTC. This sequence encodes CASSDPAGGRYGYTF.

V and J are TRBV6-5 and TRBJ2-2, with 9 bases that match TRBD2. The CDR3 covers 16 residues. Trimming cost V 0 bases and J 5 bases; bases outside gene matches: 4. The germline V gene has CDR1 MNHEY and CDR2 SVGAGI. The CDR3 DNA is TGTGCCAGCAGTTACTCTGGCAGCGGGAGGACCGGGGAGCTGTTTTTT. This codes for CASSYSGSGRTGELFF.

The chain couples TRBV9 to TRBJ1-5; D remains unclear. CDR3 size: 13 residues. From germline, CDR1 is SGDLS and CDR2 YYNGEE. V was shortened by 4 bases and J by 2 bases, with 7 bases between the two germline ends. CDR3 residues: CASSPGGNQPQHF. DNA for the CDR3: TGTGCCAGCAGCCCAGGTGGCAATCAGCCCCAGCATTTT.

This sequence joins TRBV19 and TRBJ1-1; 7 positions match TRBD1. From germline, CDR1 is LNHDA and CDR2 SQIVND (reference sequence). V lost 6 bases to trimming and J lost 0 bases; unmatched junction nucleotides: 4. There are 14 residues in the CDR3. CDR3 bases: TGTGCCAGTAGACCACAGGGGATGAACACTGAAGCTTTCTTT. As protein: CASRPQGMNTEAFF.